The sequence of this T cell receptor beta chain was determined in a study of T cell repertoires in cytomegalovirus infection. Turning to the study itself: A matching HLA type, together with CMV infection, was signaled by public TCR beta signatures. Study-wide results and caveats: HLA-C-restricted, CMV-specific TCR beta clonotypes were dominant ex vivo. Summed public TCR beta family frequency identified CMV carriers bearing the relevant HLA.

V dropped 5 bases and J dropped 1 base, with 21 bases sitting between them. The germline CDR1 and CDR2 sequences are LNHDA and SQIVND (reference sequence). This CDR3 comprises 18 residues. On this clonotype: The antigen is not known. This could be a read error, since a much larger clone is one nucleotide away.

TCRdb processed the reads anew with MiXCR; each CDR3 protein has one entry. This table has roughly 240,000 distinct CDR3 sequences, approximately 7% appearing once. This receptor was identified in a human donor in good health (CMV status not recorded). Some clones in this sample may be carry-over from other donors' samples. The specimen sequenced was PBMCs. This sequence joins TRBV19 and TRBJ2-1; possibly TRBD1 for D (8 bases). The CDR3 nucleotides read TGTGCCAGTAGTCCCAGGGGGCCGGGGGGCCTATCCTACAATGAGCAGTTCTTC. This sequence encodes CASSPRGPGGLSYNEQFF. The full variable domain, completed using reference TRBV19 and TRBJ2-1, is DGGITQSPKYLFRKEGQNVTLSCEQNLNHDAMYWYRQDPGQGLRLIYYSQIVNDFQKGDIAEGYSVSREKKESFPLTVTSAQKNPTAFYLCASSPRGPGGLSYNEQFFGPGTRLTVL.